This T cell receptor beta chain was identified in a study of OX40 agonist ivuxolimab in advanced cancers. General notes on the study: The costimulatory receptor OX40 (CD134) was targeted by ivuxolimab, a fully human IgG2 agonistic monoclonal antibody. Prior anti-PD-1, anti-PD-L1 or anti-CTLA-4 therapy was permitted, and checkpoint inhibitors had been received by under 50% of dose-escalation patients. The paper reports the monotherapy dose-escalation portion (N of about 50 patients) of the phase I ivuxolimab trial. Three dose-escalation patients achieved partial responses, one with hepatocellular carcinoma and two with cutaneous melanoma. In the dose-escalation cohort, 70% to 85% of patients were male, and the mean age was approximately 60 years, with a range of roughly 20 to 85. Intravenous ivuxolimab was administered to patients every 2 weeks at six dose levels: 0.01, 0.1, 0.3, 1.5, 3 and 10 mg/kg. Among the approximately 54 dose-escalation patients, around 20 had hepatocellular carcinoma, approximately 15 melanoma, 9 renal cell carcinoma and 9 head and neck cancer. The purpose of peripheral TCRbeta sequencing was to test whether ivuxolimab changed TCR sequence diversity and led to clonal T-cell expansion.

Patients with autoimmune disease history or receiving systemic immunosuppression were excluded from the trial. Peripheral blood for TCR sequencing was drawn from every dose cohort at baseline, at cycle 4 day 1 and at cycle 7 day 1. Samples came from an open-label, multicenter, first-in-human phase I dose-escalation trial of ivuxolimab. Adults with locally advanced or metastatic melanoma, renal cell, hepatocellular, or head and neck squamous cell carcinoma were enrolled in the trial. Before TCR sequencing, CD4+ T cells and CD8+ T cells from peripheral blood were sorted into separate populations. Genomic DNA was extracted from sorted cells for sequencing of the TCRbeta CDR3 region. The immunoSEQ Assay was used to sequence the TCRbeta CDR3 regions. TCRdb obtained this table from immuneACCESS and retained in-frame rearrangements with V and J assigned. These tables miss some clones; where compared with another copy, unresolved V genes account for less than half of the shortfall, and the remainder is unexplained. Within this sample are 30,000 to 35,000 clones, with nearly 85% of them counted one time only. The ten largest clones add up to around a quarter of the sample.

As to this clone: There is no known antigen for this receptor. There are no base qualities to consult, and no much larger clone falls within one base.

Trimmed from V: 6 bases; trimmed from J: 7 bases; junction bases lacking a gene match: 4. For CDR1 and CDR2, the germline V gene (reference sequence) lists SSHAT and FNYEAQ. CDR3 length: 14 amino acids, cysteine to phenylalanine. The DNA shown is the 42-base CDR3, in frame from base 1. The full study reports these points: Low levels of normalized T-cell clonal expansion were also shown by some nonresponding patients. Which antigens the clonally expanded peripheral T cells were specific for was not determined. In partial responders in the 0.1-3.0 mg/kg groups, normalized peripheral clonal expansion was found to be among the lowest, especially among CD8+ T cells. After ivuxolimab, CD8+ T cells had more expanded clones than CD4+ T cells on average. At doses of 0.1 to 3.0 mg/kg, clonal expansion of both CD4+ and CD8+ blood T cells was observed from baseline to week 6.

This TCR derives from an adult with an advanced solid tumor such as melanoma, head and neck, liver or kidney cancer. Recombination connected TRBV7-7 to TRBJ2-1, with 12 junctional bases fitting TRBD2. Material: CD4+ or CD8+ T cells sorted from blood, obtained in a trial of the OX40 agonist ivuxolimab. CDR3 loop: CASSLTSGSNEQFF. The sequenced DNA is TGTGCCAGCAGTTTGACTAGCGGGAGTAATGAGCAGTTCTTC.